The 30 T cell receptor beta chains below were found in one sample sequenced in a study of shared clonotypes between healthy human individuals. Libraries were prepared by immunoSEQ multiplex PCR; TCRdb keeps only in-frame clonotypes and omits some of them. The sample consists of some 1.5 million clones, around 98% of them appearing once. Specimen: naive CD4+ T cells sorted from blood. Subset here: CD45RA+ positively selected. Receptor source: a young man in good health.

This clone was detected once. This chain joins TRBV10-3 and TRBJ1-1, with 10 nucleotides matching TRBD1. The V gene end was trimmed by 0 bases and the J gene end by 4 bases; junction bases not matched to a gene: 2. CDR3 length: 15 residues. The germline CDR1 and CDR2 sequences are ENHRY and SYGVKD. In DNA form, the CDR3 reads TGTGCCATCAGTGAGTCCGACAGGGGGCCCACTGAAGCTTTCTTT. Amino acids: CAISESDRGPTEAFF.

The rearrangement uses TRBV19 and TRBJ2-5; 7 bases are shared with TRBD2. The CDR3 covers 13 residues. Germline V gene data show CDR1 as LNHDA and CDR2 as SQIVND (reference sequence). The V gene end was trimmed by 4 bases and the J gene end by 5 bases; junction bases not matched to a gene: 4. Here the CDR3 DNA reads TGTGCCAGTAGTAGGGCCGGGGGGGAGACCCAGTACTTC. Translation gives CASSRAGGETQYF.

The chain joins TRBV2 to TRBJ1-5; the D is unclear. Germline CDR1 SNHLY, CDR2 FYNNEI. This CDR3 is 13 amino acids long. Trimming took off 3 bases at V and 5 bases at J, with 8 bases between the two ends. CDR3 sequence reads: CASSERLDQPQHF. The CDR3 coding sequence is TGTGCCAGCAGTGAGAGGTTGGATCAGCCCCAGCATTTT.

This clone was counted once. The chain carries TRBV9 and TRBJ2-1; no firm D call. CDR3 length: 16 amino acids. The germline CDR1 and CDR2 sequences are SGDLS and YYNGEE. Trimming took 0 bases from V and 3 from J, leaving 13 bases between them. CDR3 sequence: CASSVVPITYYNEQFF. The CDR3 DNA reads as TGTGCCAGCAGCGTAGTCCCCATCACTTACTACAATGAGCAGTTCTTC.

The V and J genes are TRBV7-6 and TRBJ2-5; 11 nucleotides align to TRBD2. The CDR3 has 22 amino acids. V lost 2 bases, J lost 2 bases, and 22 bases stayed unmatched. The germline gives CDR1 SGHVS, CDR2 FNYEAQ. CDR3 coding DNA: TGTGCCAGCAGCTTAAGAACAGGGATCGGCGCGGTCCTAGCGGGGGGACAAGAGACCCAGTACTTC. Translated: CASSLRTGIGAVLAGGQETQYF.

The V and J genes are TRBV29-1 and TRBJ2-5, with 7 bases aligning to TRBD2. Germline CDR1 and CDR2: SQVTM and ANQGSEA. The CDR3 is 14 residues long. V lost 5 bases and J lost 5; bases outside the gene matches: 11. CDR3 sequence (DNA): TGCAGCGTTCCGGGAGCGGGGTTAGGTGAGACCCAGTACTTC. The encoded protein is CSVPGAGLGETQYF.

This clone showed up just once. V and J are TRBV25-1 and TRBJ1-2; 8 bases are shared with TRBD1. V gave up 3 bases and J gave up 2 bases; unmatched junction bases: 8. Looked up from germline, CDR1 is MGHDK and CDR2 is SYGVNS. The CDR3 spans 16 residues. Written as DNA, the CDR3 is TGTGCCAGCAGTGACGAAGTGAGGACAGGGAACTATGGCTACACCTTC. This codes for CASSDEVRTGNYGYTF.

For the CDR3, the DNA is TGTGCCACCAGCTCTGCGAAATTAAACACCGGGGAGCTGTTTTTT. It specifies CATSSAKLNTGELFF. The chain joins TRBV15 to TRBJ2-2; D gene uncertain. CDR1 and CDR2 (germline): LNHNV, YYDKDF (reference sequence). This CDR3 spans 15 amino acids. The V end was cut by 5 bases, the J end by 2 bases, with 12 bases between.

The chain links TRBV28 to TRBJ2-1; 11 bases are a match to TRBD2. CDR1 is MDHEN, CDR2 SYDVKM, per germline. CDR3 length equals 16 residues. Trimming took 3 bases from V and 12 from J; bases not matched to a gene: 13. The CDR3 sequence: CASSFFALAGEDGQFF. The DNA of the CDR3 is TGTGCCAGCAGTTTCTTCGCACTAGCGGGAGAGGATGGGCAGTTCTTC.

V gene TRBV5-1 combines with J gene TRBJ1-3; 7 positions match TRBD1. Germline assignment: CDR1 SGHRS and CDR2 YFSETQ. CDR3 length: 16 residues. Trimming at V came to 3 bases and at J to 0 bases, leaving 6 bases not matched to a gene. CDR3 coding DNA: TGCGCCAGCAGCTGGTCGACAGGGAGCTCTGGAAACACCATATATTTT. Translating gives CASSWSTGSSGNTIYF. The whole variable domain, filled in from reference TRBV5-1 and TRBJ1-3, reads KAGVTQTPRYLIKTRGQQVTLSCSPISGHRSVSWYQQTPGQGLQFLFEYFSETQRNKGNFPGRFSGRQFSNSRSEMNVSTLELGDSALYLCASSWSTGSSGNTIYFGEGSWLTVV.

J is TRBJ2-3 and V is TRBV28; D possibly uses TRBD1 or TRBD2 (6 bases each). V was pared by 4 bases and J by 5 bases, with 10 bases between. The length of the CDR3 is 13 residues. Germline assignment: CDR1 MDHEN and CDR2 SYDVKM. The CDR3 DNA reads TGTGCCAGCAGTTGGGGGGCCGGAGATACGCAGTATTTT. Translation: CASSWGAGDTQYF.

This chain's CDR3 is CSASGFEKLFF. For the CDR3, the DNA is TGCAGTGCTAGTGGATTTGAAAAACTGTTTTTT. The chain uses TRBV20-1 and TRBJ1-4; D gene ambiguous. This CDR3 spans 11 amino acids. The V gene's germline CDR1 is DFQATT and CDR2 SNEGSKA (reference sequence). Deletions cut 3 bases from V and 7 bases from J, with 6 bases between.

This chain connects TRBV15 to TRBJ2-3; D gene ambiguous. V lost 4 bases, J lost 5 bases, and 10 bases lay in between. The CDR3 loop spans 13 amino acids. CDR1 and CDR2 from the germline V gene are LNHNV and YYDKDF (reference sequence). The CDR3 loop is CATSTWGEDTQYF. The DNA of the CDR3 is TGTGCCACCAGCACCTGGGGTGAAGATACGCAGTATTTT.

The chain recombines TRBV2 with TRBJ2-1, with TRBD2 as a possible D gene (6 bases). Trimming left V 2 bases short and J 9 bases short, with 11 bases between. Germline V CDR1 and CDR2: SNHLY, FYNNEI. CDR3 length: 13 amino acids. Here the CDR3 reads CASSETAGSEQFF. The CDR3 nucleotides are TGTGCCAGCAGTGAAACGGCCGGGAGTGAGCAGTTCTTC.

CDR3: CASSLRGLWNEQFF. CDR3 DNA sequence: TGTGCCAGCAGTTTAAGGGGGCTGTGGAATGAGCAGTTCTTC. The rearrangement joins TRBV27 to TRBJ2-1, with 7 nucleotides matching TRBD1. The CDR3 spans 14 residues. The germline CDR1 and CDR2 sequences are MNHEY and SMNVEV (reference sequence). With V trimmed by 2 bases and J by 7 bases, 5 bases remained unmatched.

The V and J genes are TRBV18 and TRBJ1-2, with 9 bases identical to TRBD1. Germline V CDR1 and CDR2: KGHSH, LQKENI. Trimming removed 5 bases from V and 7 bases from J; junction bases left unmatched: 8. The CDR3 extends over 14 amino acids. The CDR3 nucleotides are TGTGCCAGCTCAACAGACGGACAGGGGCCTGGCTACACCTTC. Protein: CASSTDGQGPGYTF.

This chain connects TRBV6-5 to TRBJ2-3, with 14 bases that match TRBD2. The length of the CDR3 is 15 residues. V shed 6 bases and J 5 bases; nucleotides not matched to a gene: 4. The germline CDR1 and CDR2 sequences are MNHEY and SVGAGI. In nucleotides, the CDR3 is TGTGCCAGCAGAGGGACTAGCGGGAGAATAGATACGCAGTATTTT. It codes for CASRGTSGRIDTQYF.

This clone was counted once. The rearrangement links TRBV6-5 to TRBJ2-3; possibly TRBD2 for D (6 bases). The germline V and J ends were trimmed by 6 bases and 4 bases, with 11 bases remaining between them. The germline CDR1 and CDR2 sequences are MNHEY and SVGAGI. The CDR3 extends over 13 amino acids. The CDR3 DNA reads TGTGCCAGCAGACTAGCCGGCGCAGATACGCAGTATTTT. Translating it yields CASRLAGADTQYF.

The rearrangement links TRBV5-1 to TRBJ2-3, with TRBD1 matching over 7 bases. Germline V gene lookup returns CDR1 SGHRS and CDR2 YFSETQ. V gave up 1 base and J gave up 2 bases; unmatched junction bases: 10. The CDR3 totals 17 residues. CDR3 nucleotides: TGCGCCAGCAGCTTGTACGCTGGACAGGTATTCACAGATACGCAGTATTTT. This codes for CASSLYAGQVFTDTQYF.

The V call is TRBV27, the J call TRBJ2-7; TRBD1 might be the D (5 bases). The CDR3 is 13 residues long. Germline values: CDR1 MNHEY, CDR2 SMNVEV (reference sequence). V lost 4 bases, J lost 4 bases, and 11 bases lay in between. Here the CDR3 DNA reads TGTGCCAGCAGTTACTCCGACAGTTACGAGCAGTACTTC. It codes for CASSYSDSYEQYF.

Remarks on this clone: Other DNA sequences in this specimen translate into the identical CDR3. This chain connects TRBV5-1 to TRBJ2-5, with D unclear. This CDR3 region has 13 residues. V lost 0 bases and J 4 bases, leaving 7 bases between the germline ends. The germline CDR1 and CDR2 sequences are SGHRS and YFSETQ. CDR3 sequence: CASSLGLGETQYF. The CDR3 region has the DNA TGCGCCAGCAGCTTGGGACTCGGAGAGACCCAGTACTTC.

This clone appeared once. The chain employs TRBV5-1 and TRBJ2-2; a possible D gene is TRBD2 (6 bases). The CDR3 consists of 16 residues. Per the germline V gene, CDR1 is SGHRS and CDR2 is YFSETQ. V lost 3 bases, J lost 3 bases, and 15 bases lay in between. This CDR3 reads CASSYRSGSDTGELFF. CDR3 DNA: TGCGCCAGCAGCTACCGTTCCGGGAGTGACACCGGGGAGCTGTTTTTT.

The sample holds one count of this clone. This chain links TRBV9 with TRBJ2-5; TRBD2 might be the D (5 bases). The CDR3 is made up of 14 amino acids. CDR1 is SGDLS, CDR2 YYNGEE, per germline. V was cut by 1 base and J by 5 bases, with 12 bases left in between. CDR3 in DNA: TGTGCCAGCAGCGTATCCGCGGGCGGTGAGACCCAGTACTTC. Translation: CASSVSAGGETQYF.

This sequence joins TRBV5-1 and TRBJ2-5, with 11 positions matching TRBD1. This CDR3 comprises 16 residues. The trim removed 4 bases at V and 5 bases at J, leaving 10 bases unmatched. In germline, CDR1 is SGHRS, CDR2 YFSETQ. Here the CDR3 DNA reads TGCGCCAGCAGCGCCGGGACAGGGGGTTATAGGGAGACCCAGTACTTC. This gives the protein CASSAGTGGYRETQYF.

This chain joins TRBV7-2 and TRBJ1-5; D uncertain. V was pared by 1 base and J by 4 bases, with 17 bases between. Germline V gene data show CDR1 as SGHTA and CDR2 as FQGNSA. The CDR3 is made up of 17 amino acids. The CDR3 spells CASSLDLGRLKNQPQHF. DNA for the CDR3: TGTGCCAGCAGCTTAGATCTGGGCAGATTGAAGAATCAGCCCCAGCATTTT.

This chain links TRBV5-1 with TRBJ1-3; 7 bases agree with TRBD1. Trimming at V came to 1 base and at J to 0 bases, leaving 10 bases not matched to a gene. Germline CDR1 SGHRS, CDR2 YFSETQ. CDR3 length: 18 amino acids. This CDR3 is CASSLTPGTVRSGNTIYF. DNA of the CDR3: TGCGCCAGCAGCTTGACTCCCGGGACAGTACGCTCTGGAAACACCATATATTTT.

Remarks on this clone: Other DNA sequences in the sample encode the same CDR3. The chain employs TRBV30 and TRBJ1-1, with D uncertain. The germline V gene encodes CDR1 GTSNPN and CDR2 SVGIG (reference sequence). Trimming pared 0 bases from V and 6 bases from J, leaving 5 bases between. This CDR3 is built from 11 residues. This chain's CDR3 is CAWSVLAEAFF. In DNA form, the CDR3 reads TGTGCCTGGAGTGTACTTGCTGAAGCTTTCTTT.

This sequence joins TRBV6-1 and TRBJ2-1, with 7 bases identical to TRBD1. Trimming at V came to 6 bases and at J to 9 bases, leaving 8 bases not matched to a gene. The germline V gene has CDR1 MNHNS and CDR2 SASEGT. This CDR3 has 13 amino acids. The CDR3 loop reads CASSMTGYGEQFF. The CDR3 nucleotides read TGTGCCAGCAGCATGACAGGGTACGGTGAGCAGTTCTTC.

This rearrangement joins TRBV6-6 to TRBJ2-7, with D possibly matching TRBD2 (5 bases). Trimming cost V 2 bases and J 3 bases, with 8 bases left between them. Germline V lookup: CDR1 MNHNY, CDR2 SVGAGI (reference sequence). This CDR3 spans 13 amino acids. As DNA, the CDR3 is TGTGCCAGCAGTTACCTCGGACTCTACGAGCAGTACTTC. Encoded protein: CASSYLGLYEQYF.

The V gene is TRBV7-3, the J gene TRBJ1-1, with 8 bases matching TRBD1. The J segment lost 1 base and the V segment lost 6 bases, leaving 4 bases of the junction unmatched. The CDR3 has 14 residues. Germline V gene data show CDR1 as SGHTA and CDR2 as FQGTGA. CDR3 protein: CASRFGQGNTEAFF. In nucleotides, the CDR3 is TGTGCCAGCAGGTTCGGACAGGGGAACACTGAAGCTTTCTTT.